This TCR beta chain was captured in a study of neoadjuvant anti-PD-1 for oral cavity cancer. Study context: Patients without progression received a fourth nivolumab dose around day 43, then surgical resection on days 50-56.

Regarding time point: after neoadjuvant nivolumab, at surgical resection. The patients had HPV-negative, locally advanced oral cavity squamous cell carcinoma. Analysis of PBMCs was direct, with no culture step. Method: immunoSEQ multiplex PCR; TCRdb's copy keeps in-frame clones and lacks some. The table has approximately 8,800 clones, 64% seen once. Specimen: PBMCs, collected after nivolumab (anti-PD-1) treatment. The sequence derives from a person aged 40 to 85 with oral cavity squamous cell carcinoma.

As DNA, the CDR3 is TGTGCCAGCAGCTTAGGAGTCGGCGCTAGGAATGAAAAACTGTTTTTT. Translating it yields CASSLGVGARNEKLFF. The gene calls are TRBV11-2 and TRBJ1-4; D uncertain. The V gene's germline CDR1 is SGHAT and CDR2 FQNNGV. The CDR3 is 16 residues long. V was cut by 1 base and J by 5 bases, with 14 bases left in between.